These 10 T cell receptor beta chains came from one sample sequenced in a study of beta chain features in type 1 diabetes. Expressed TCRB transcripts got sequenced, as all isolated RNA was reverse transcribed. TCRdb keeps only in-frame clones here, not all; method: immunoSEQ multiplex PCR. The sample carries about 250,000 clones, 14% recorded once. The sequenced material came from naive CD4+ T cells from blood. These receptors were obtained from a middle-aged woman in good health.

CDR3 region: CASRVQETQYF. As DNA, the CDR3 is TGTGCCAGCAGGGTTCAGGAGACCCAGTACTTC. This chain links TRBV21-1 with TRBJ2-5; the D segment call TRBD1 is taken from the table without a DNA check. TRBV21-1 is deemed a pseudogene. The CDR3 loop spans 11 amino acids.

This clone was detected only a few times. The chain recombines TRBV18 with TRBJ1-2, with a tentative D call TRBD1 (5 bases). This CDR3 spans 15 amino acids. Germline-derived CDR1 and CDR2 are KGHSH and LQKENI. Trimming removed 5 bases from V and 4 bases from J, with 17 bases in between. The chain's CDR3 is CASSSDRQTSYGYTF. In DNA form, the CDR3 reads TGTGCCAGCTCATCCGACCGACAGACGAGCTATGGCTACACCTTC.

The V and J genes are TRBV29-1 and TRBJ1-2; 8 bases match TRBD1. This CDR3 has 15 amino acids. Per the germline V gene, CDR1 is SQVTM and CDR2 is ANQGSEA. With V trimmed by 4 bases and J by 2 bases, 9 bases remained unmatched. The CDR3 sequence: CSVVDRGNQNYGYTF. The CDR3 bases are TGCAGCGTTGTCGACAGGGGTAATCAAAACTATGGCTACACCTTC. Looking up the rest from reference TRBV29-1 and TRBJ1-2 gives the full variable domain: SAVISQKPSRDICQRGTSLTIQCQVDSQVTMMFWYRQQPGQSLTLIATANQGSEATYESGFVIDKFPISRPNLTFSTLTVSNMSPEDSSIYLCSVVDRGNQNYGYTFGSGTRLTVV.

The rearrangement links TRBV9 to TRBJ2-5; 8 nucleotides agree with TRBD2. The DNA matches TRBJ2-7 better at its end, which makes the J call doubtful. Looked up from germline, CDR1 is SGDLS and CDR2 is YYNGEE. The CDR3 is made up of 15 amino acids. The CDR3 here is CASSVSGGGPYEQYF. Here the CDR3 DNA reads TGTGCCAGCAGCGTATCGGGCGGGGGGCCCTACGAGCAGTACTTC.

This clone was counted ten times or more. The CDR3 DNA reads as TGTGCCAGCAGCTTAGTGGGGACAGGCGCCCGTGACTACACCTTC. It yields the protein CASSLVGTGARDYTF. V usage is TRBV7-9 and J usage is TRBJ1-2; 8 nucleotides line up with TRBD1. CDR1 is SEHNR and CDR2 is FQNEAQ in the germline V gene (reference sequence). Unmatched junction bases numbered 11, after V lost 1 base and J lost 10 bases. The CDR3 has 15 amino acids.

The gene calls are TRBV27 and TRBJ2-5; TRBD1 matches at 9 bases. V trimming: 6 bases; J trimming: 5 bases; junction bases outside the gene matches: 10. Germline V gene lookup returns CDR1 MNHEY and CDR2 SMNVEV (reference sequence). The CDR3 loop spans 15 amino acids. CDR3 DNA sequence: TGTGCCAGCAGAGGGGACAGGGCTGGTTTTGAGACCCAGTACTTC. Protein: CASRGDRAGFETQYF.

The chain carries TRBV6-1 and TRBJ2-1, with unresolved D. V was trimmed by 1 base and J by 2 bases, leaving 9 bases between them. This CDR3 has 15 residues. Germline CDR1 is MNHNS and CDR2 is SASEGT. CDR3 DNA: TGTGCCAGCAGTGAAGACGGGTTCACCTACAATGAGCAGTTCTTC. Residues: CASSEDGFTYNEQFF.

This clone was detected a few times. The sample has other DNA sequences that encode this CDR3 too. The chain links TRBV9 to TRBJ2-6; D perhaps matches TRBD2 (5 bases). There are 15 residues in the CDR3. From germline, CDR1 is SGDLS and CDR2 YYNGEE. V shed 0 bases and J shed 4 bases, with 8 bases lying between them. The CDR3 is CASSVGGSGANVLTF. The CDR3 nucleotides read TGTGCCAGCAGCGTAGGAGGGTCAGGGGCCAACGTCCTGACTTTC.

The chain couples TRBV7-9 to TRBJ1-2; 7 nucleotides match TRBD1. This CDR3 is built from 18 residues. CDR1 and CDR2 (germline): SEHNR, FQNEAQ (reference sequence). V lost 1 base, J lost 4 bases, and 15 bases stayed unmatched. This CDR3 reads CASSLELSATGRGYGYTF. CDR3 nucleotide sequence: TGTGCCAGCAGCTTAGAACTTTCGGCGACAGGGAGAGGCTATGGCTACACCTTC. Full variable domain (rest looked up from reference TRBV7-9 and TRBJ1-2): DTGVSQNPRHKITKRGQNVTFRCDPISEHNRLYWYRQTLGQGPEFLTYFQNEAQLEKSRLLSDRFSAERPKGSFSTLEIQRTEQGDSAMYLCASSLELSATGRGYGYTFGSGTRLTVV.

The gene calls are TRBV18 and TRBJ2-7; D not certain. Germline V CDR1 and CDR2: KGHSH, LQKENI. V lost 2 bases and J 4 bases, leaving 15 bases between the germline ends. The CDR3 spans 15 residues. CDR3 in DNA: TGTGCCAGCTCACCAGGTCGTCGGCAGAGGTACGAGCAGTACTTC. Its translation is CASSPGRRQRYEQYF.